This entry is about one TCR beta chain. What it recognizes is unknown. The data were obtained in a study of cytomegalovirus exposure and HLA in healthy donors. Study conclusions and caveats: The study put 150 to 200 TCR beta chains on its list as cytomegalovirus-associated.

This PCR relied on a set of 60 Vbeta primers and 13 Jbeta primers. The repertoire was sequenced with immunoSEQ multiplex PCR; TCRdb's copy has only in-frame clones and lacks some. This sample's clone table lists about 42,000 clones. Germline V gene sequence: CDR1 SGHTA, CDR2 FQGNSA. V was cut by 1 base and J by 3 bases, with 13 bases left in between. The CDR3 extends over 15 amino acids. This chain links TRBV7-2 with TRBJ2-7; no definite D call. This receptor was obtained from a man under 40 in good health and CMV-seronegative. The sample comprised PBMCs. The CDR3, as DNA: TGTGCCAGCAGCTTAGATGGTAGTATCCTCTACGAGCAGTACTTC. Translation gives CASSLDGSILYEQYF.